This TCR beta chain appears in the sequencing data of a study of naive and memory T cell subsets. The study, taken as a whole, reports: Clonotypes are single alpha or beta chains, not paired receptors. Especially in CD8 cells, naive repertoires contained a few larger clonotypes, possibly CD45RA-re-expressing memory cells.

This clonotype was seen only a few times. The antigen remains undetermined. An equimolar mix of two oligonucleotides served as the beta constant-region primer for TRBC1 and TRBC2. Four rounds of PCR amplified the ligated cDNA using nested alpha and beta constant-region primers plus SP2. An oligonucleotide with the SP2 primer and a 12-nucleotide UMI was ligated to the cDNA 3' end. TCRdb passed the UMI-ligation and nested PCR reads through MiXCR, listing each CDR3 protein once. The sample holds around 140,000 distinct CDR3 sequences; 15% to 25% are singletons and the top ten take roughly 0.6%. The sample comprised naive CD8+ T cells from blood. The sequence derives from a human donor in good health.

The DNA of the CDR3 is TGTGCCATCAGCCCTTCTTTAGCGGGAGGGTACAATGAGCAGTTCTTC. Translated: CAISPSLAGGYNEQFF. The chain is built from TRBV10-3 and TRBJ2-1; 11 bases are shared with TRBD2. The V gene's germline CDR1 is ENHRY and CDR2 SYGVKD. CDR3 length: 16 amino acids. After removal of 6 bases from V and 4 bases from J, the junction contained 8 bases not matched to a gene.